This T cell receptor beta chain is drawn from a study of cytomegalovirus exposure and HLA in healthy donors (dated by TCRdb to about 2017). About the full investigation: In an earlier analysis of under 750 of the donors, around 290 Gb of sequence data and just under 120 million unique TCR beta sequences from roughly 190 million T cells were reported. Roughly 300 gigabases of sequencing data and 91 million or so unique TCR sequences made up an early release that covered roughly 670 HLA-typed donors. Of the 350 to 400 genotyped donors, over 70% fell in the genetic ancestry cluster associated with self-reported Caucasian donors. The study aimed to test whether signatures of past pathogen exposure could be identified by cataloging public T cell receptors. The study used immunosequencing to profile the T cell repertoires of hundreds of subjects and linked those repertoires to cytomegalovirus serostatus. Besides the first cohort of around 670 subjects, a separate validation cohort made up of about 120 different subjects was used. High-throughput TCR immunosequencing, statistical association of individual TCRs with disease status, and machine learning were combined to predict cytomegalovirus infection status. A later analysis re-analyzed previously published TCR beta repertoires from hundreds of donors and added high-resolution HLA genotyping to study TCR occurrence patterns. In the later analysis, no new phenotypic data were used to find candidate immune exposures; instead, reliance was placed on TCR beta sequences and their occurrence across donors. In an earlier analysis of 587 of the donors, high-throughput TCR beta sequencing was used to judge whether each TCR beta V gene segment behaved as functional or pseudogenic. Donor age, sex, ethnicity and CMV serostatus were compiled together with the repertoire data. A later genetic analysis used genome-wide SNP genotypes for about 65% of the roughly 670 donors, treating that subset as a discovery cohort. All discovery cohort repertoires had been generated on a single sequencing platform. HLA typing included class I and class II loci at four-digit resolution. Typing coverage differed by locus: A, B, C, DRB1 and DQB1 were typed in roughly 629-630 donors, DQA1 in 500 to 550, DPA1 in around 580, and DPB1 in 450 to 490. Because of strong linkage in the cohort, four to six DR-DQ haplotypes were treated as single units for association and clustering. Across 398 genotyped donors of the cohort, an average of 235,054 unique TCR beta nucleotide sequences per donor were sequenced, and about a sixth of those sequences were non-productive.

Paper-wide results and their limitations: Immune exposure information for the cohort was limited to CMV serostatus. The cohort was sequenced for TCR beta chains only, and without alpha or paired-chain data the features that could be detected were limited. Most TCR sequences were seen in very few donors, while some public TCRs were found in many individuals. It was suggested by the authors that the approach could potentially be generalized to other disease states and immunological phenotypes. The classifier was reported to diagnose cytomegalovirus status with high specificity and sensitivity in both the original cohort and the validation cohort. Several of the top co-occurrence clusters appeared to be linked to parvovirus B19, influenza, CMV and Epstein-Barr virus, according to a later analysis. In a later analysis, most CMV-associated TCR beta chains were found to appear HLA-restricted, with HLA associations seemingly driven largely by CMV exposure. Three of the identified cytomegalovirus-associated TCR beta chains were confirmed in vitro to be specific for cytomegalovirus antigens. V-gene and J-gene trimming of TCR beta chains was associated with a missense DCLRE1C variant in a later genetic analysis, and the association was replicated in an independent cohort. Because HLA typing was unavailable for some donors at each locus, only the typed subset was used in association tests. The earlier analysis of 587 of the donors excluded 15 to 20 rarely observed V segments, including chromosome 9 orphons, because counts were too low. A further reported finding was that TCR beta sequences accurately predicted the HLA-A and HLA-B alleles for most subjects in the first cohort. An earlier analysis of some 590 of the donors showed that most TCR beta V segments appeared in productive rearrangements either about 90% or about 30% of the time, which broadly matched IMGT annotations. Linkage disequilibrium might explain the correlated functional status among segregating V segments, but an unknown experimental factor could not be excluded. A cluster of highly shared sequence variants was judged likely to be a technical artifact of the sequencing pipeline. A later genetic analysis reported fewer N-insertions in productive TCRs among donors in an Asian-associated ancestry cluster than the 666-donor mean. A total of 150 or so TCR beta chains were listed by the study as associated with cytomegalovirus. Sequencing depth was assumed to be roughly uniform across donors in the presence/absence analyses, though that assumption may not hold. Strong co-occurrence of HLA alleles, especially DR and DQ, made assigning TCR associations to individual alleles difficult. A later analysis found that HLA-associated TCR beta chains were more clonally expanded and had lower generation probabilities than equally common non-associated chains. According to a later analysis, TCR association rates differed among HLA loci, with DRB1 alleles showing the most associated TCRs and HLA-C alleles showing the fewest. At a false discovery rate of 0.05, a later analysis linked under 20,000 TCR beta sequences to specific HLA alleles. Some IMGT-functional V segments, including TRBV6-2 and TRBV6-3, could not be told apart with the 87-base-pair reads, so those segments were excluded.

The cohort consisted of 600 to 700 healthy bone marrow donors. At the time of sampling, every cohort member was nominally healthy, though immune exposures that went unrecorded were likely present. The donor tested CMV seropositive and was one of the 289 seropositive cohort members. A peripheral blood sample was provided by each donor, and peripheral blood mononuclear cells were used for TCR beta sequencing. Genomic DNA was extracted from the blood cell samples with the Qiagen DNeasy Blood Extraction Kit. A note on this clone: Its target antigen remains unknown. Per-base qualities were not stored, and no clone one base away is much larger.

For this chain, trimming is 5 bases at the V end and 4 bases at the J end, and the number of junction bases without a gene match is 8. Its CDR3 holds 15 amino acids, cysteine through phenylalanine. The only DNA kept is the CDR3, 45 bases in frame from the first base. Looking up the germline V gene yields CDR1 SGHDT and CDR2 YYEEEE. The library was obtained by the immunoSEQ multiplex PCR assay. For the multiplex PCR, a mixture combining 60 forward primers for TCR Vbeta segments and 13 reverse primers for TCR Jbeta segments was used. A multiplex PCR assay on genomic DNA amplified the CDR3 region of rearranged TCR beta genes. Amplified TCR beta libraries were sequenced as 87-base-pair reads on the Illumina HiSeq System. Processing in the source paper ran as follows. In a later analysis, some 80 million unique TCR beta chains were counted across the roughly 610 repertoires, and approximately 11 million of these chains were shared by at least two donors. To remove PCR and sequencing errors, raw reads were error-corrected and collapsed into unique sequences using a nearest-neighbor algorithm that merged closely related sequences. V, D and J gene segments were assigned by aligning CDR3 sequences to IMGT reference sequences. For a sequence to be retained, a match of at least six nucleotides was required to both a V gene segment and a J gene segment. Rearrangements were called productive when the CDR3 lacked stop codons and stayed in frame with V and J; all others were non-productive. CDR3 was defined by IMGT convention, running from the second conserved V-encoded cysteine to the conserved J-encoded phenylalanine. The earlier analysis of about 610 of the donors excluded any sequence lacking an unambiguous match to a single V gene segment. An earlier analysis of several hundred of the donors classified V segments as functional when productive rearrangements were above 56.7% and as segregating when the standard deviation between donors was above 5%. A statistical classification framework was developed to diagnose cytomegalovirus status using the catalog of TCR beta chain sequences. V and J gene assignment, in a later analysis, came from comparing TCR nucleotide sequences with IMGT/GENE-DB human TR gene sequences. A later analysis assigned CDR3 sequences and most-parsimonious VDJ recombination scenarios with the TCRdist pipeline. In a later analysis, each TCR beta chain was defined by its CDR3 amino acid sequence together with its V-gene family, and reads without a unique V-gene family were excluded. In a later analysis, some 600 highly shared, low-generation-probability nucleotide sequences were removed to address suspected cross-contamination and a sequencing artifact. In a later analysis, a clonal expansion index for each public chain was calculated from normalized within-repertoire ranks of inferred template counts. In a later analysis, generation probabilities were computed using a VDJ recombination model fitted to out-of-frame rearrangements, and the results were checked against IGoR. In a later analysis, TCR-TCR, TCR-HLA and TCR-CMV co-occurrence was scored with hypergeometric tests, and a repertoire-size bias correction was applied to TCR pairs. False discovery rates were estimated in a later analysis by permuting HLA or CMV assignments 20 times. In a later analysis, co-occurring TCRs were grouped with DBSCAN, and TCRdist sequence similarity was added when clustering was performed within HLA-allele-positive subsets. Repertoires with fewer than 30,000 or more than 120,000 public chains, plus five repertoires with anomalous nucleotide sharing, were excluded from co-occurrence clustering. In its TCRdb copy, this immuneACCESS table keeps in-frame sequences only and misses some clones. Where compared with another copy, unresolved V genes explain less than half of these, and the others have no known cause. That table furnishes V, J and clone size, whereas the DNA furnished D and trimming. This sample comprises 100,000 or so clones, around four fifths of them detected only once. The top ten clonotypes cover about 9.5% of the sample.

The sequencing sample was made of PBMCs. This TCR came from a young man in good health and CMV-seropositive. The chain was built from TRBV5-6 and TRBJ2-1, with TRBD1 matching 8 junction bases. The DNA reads TGTGCCAGCAGGCCGTGGGACAGGCAGTACAATGAGCAGTTCTTC. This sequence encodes CASRPWDRQYNEQFF.